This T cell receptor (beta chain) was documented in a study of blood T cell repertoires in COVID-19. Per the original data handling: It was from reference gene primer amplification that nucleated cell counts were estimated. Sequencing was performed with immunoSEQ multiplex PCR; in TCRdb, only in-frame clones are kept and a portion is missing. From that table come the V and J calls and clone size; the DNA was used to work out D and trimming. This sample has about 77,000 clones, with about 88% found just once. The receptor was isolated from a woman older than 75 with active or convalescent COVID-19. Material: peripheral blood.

The CDR3 protein is CASSLATPGVNEQFF. The CDR3 DNA reads as TGCGCCAGCAGCTTGGCCACACCGGGGGTCAATGAGCAGTTCTTC. The chain has TRBV5-1 and TRBJ2-1; possible D gene TRBD2, 6 bases. The germline V and J ends were trimmed by 0 bases and 6 bases, with 13 bases remaining between them. Germline CDR1 is SGHRS and CDR2 is YFSETQ. The CDR3 runs 15 residues.